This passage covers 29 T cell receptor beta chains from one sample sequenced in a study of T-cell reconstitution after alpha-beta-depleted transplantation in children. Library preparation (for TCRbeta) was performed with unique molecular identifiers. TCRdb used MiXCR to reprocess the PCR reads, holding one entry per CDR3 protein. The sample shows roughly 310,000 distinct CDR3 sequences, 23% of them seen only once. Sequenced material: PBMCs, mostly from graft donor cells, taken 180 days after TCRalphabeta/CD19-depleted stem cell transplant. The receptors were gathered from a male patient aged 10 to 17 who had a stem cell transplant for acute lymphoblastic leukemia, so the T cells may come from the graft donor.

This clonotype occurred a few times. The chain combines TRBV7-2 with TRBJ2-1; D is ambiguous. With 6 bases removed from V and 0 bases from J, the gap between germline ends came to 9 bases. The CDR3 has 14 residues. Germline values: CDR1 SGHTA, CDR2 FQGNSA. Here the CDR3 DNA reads TGTGCCAGCAGACCGCGGTTCTCCTACAATGAGCAGTTCTTC. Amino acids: CASRPRFSYNEQFF.

In DNA, the CDR3 is TGTGCCACCAACGACAGGGTGGGCAATCAGCCCCAGCATTTT. It codes for CATNDRVGNQPQHF. The chain uses TRBV15 and TRBJ1-5; TRBD1 aligns across 7 bases. Losses at the gene ends were 7 bases for V and 2 bases for J; bases not matched to a gene: 5. Per the germline V gene, CDR1 is LNHNV and CDR2 is YYDKDF (reference sequence). There are 14 residues in the CDR3.

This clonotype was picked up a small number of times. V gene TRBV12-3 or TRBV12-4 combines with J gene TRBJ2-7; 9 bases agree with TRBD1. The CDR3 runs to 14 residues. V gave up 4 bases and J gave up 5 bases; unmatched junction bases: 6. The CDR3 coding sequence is TGTGCCAGCAGTTCGGGACAGGGTTACCACGAGCAGTACTTC. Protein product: CASSSGQGYHEQYF.

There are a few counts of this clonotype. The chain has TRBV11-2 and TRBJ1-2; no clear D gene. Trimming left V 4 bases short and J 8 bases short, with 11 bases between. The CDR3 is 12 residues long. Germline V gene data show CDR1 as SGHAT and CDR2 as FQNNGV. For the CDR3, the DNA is TGTGCCAGCAGCTCGATAGCGGGAGGCTACACCTTC. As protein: CASSSIAGGYTF.

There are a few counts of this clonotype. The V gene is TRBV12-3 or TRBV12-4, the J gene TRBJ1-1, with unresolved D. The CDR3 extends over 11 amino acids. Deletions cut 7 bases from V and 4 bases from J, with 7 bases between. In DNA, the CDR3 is TGTGCCAGCACCTACGGCACTGAAGCTTTCTTT. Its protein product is CASTYGTEAFF.

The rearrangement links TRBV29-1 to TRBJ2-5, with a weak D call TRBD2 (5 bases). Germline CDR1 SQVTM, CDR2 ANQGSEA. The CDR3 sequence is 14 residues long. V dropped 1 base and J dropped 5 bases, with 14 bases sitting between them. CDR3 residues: CSVEGLAKRETQYF. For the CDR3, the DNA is TGCAGCGTTGAAGGGCTAGCCAAGAGGGAGACCCAGTACTTC.

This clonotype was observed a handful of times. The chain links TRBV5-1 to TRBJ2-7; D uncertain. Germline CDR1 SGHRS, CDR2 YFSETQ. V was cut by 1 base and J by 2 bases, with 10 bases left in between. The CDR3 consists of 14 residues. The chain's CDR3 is CASSLTVVPYEQYF. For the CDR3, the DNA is TGCGCCAGCAGCTTGACGGTAGTCCCCTACGAGCAGTACTTC.

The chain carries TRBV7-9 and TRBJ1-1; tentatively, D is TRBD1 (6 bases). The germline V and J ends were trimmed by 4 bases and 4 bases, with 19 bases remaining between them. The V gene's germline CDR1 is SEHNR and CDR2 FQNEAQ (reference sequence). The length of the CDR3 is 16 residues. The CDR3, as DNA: TGTGCCAGCAGCTCCACCAGAGGCCAGGGGATCACTGAAGCTTTCTTT. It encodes CASSSTRGQGITEAFF.

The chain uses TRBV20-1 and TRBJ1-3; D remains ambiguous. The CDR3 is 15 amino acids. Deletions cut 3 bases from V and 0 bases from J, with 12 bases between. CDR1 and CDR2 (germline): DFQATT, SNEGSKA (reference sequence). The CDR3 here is CSASRGPNSGNTIYF. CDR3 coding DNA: TGCAGTGCTAGCCGAGGACCCAACTCTGGAAACACCATATATTTT.

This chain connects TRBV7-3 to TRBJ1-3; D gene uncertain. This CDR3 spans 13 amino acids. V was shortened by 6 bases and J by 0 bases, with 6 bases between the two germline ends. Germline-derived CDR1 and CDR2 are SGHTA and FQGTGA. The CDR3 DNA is TGTGCCAGCAGTTGGGGCTCTGGAAACACCATATATTTT. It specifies CASSWGSGNTIYF.

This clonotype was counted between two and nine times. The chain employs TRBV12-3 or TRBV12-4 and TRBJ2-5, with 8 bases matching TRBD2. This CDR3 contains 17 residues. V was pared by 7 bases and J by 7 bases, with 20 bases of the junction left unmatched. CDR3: CASILPSGPTPRRTQYF. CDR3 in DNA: TGTGCCAGCATCCTTCCTAGCGGGCCCACTCCAAGGCGGACCCAGTACTTC.

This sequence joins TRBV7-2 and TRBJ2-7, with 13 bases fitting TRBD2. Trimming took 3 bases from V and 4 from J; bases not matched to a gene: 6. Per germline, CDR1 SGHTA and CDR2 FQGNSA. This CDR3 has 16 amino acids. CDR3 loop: CASSFGTSGMTYEQYF. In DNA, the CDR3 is TGTGCCAGCAGCTTCGGGACTAGCGGGATGACGTACGAGCAGTACTTC.

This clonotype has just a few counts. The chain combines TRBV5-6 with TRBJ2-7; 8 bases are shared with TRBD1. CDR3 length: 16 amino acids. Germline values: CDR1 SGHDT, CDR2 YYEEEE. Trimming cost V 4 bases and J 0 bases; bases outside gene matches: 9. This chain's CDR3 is CASSVPHRGSSYEQYF. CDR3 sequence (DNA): TGTGCCAGCAGCGTCCCGCACAGGGGGAGCTCCTACGAGCAGTACTTC.

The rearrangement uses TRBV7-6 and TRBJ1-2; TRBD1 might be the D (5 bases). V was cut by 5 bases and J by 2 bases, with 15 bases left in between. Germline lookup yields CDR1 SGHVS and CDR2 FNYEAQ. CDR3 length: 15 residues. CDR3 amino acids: CASSPSGGLNYGYTF. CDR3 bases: TGTGCCAGCAGCCCTAGCGGGGGGTTGAACTATGGCTACACCTTC.

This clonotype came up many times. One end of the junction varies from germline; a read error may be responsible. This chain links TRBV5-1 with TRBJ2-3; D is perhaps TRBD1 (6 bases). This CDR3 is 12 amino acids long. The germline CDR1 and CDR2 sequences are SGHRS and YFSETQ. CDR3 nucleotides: TGTGCCAGCAGTTTAGGGGGAGATACGCAGTATTTT. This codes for CASSLGGDTQYF.

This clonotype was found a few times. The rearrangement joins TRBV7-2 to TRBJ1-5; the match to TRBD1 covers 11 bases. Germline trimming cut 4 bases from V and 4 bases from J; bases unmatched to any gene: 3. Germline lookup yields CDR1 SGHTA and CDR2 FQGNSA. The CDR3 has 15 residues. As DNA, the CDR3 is TGTGCCAGCAGCTGGGGACAGGGGGTGAATCAGCCCCAGCATTTT. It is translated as CASSWGQGVNQPQHF.

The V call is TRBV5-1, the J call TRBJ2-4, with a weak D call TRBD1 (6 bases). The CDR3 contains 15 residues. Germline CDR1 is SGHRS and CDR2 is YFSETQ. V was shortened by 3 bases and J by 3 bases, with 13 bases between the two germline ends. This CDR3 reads CASSSGQGGKNIQYF. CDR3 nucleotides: TGCGCCAGCAGCTCGGGACAAGGAGGCAAAAACATTCAGTACTTC.

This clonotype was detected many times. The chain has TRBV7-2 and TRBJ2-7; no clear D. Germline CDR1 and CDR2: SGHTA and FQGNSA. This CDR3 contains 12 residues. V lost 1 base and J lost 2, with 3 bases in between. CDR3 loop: CASSLVTYEQYF. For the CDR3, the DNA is TGTGCCAGCAGCTTAGTTACCTACGAGCAGTACTTC. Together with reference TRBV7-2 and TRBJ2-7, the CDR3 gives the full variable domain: GAGVSQSPSNKVTEKGKDVELRCDPISGHTALYWYRQSLGQGLEFLIYFQGNSAPDKSGLPSDRFSAERTGGSVSTLTIQRTQQEDSAVYLCASSLVTYEQYFGPGTRLTVT.

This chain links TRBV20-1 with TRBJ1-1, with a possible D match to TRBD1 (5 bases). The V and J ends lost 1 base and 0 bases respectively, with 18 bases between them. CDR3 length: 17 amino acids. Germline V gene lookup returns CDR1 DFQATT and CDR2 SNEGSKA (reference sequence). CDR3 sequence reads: CSARAWAGLAMNTEAFF. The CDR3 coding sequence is TGCAGTGCTAGAGCGTGGGCAGGGCTTGCTATGAACACTGAAGCTTTCTTT.

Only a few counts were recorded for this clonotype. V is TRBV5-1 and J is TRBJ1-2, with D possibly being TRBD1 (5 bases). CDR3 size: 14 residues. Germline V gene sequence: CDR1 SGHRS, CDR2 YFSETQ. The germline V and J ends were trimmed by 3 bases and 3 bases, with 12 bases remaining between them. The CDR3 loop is CASSSSGRDYGYTF. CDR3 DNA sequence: TGCGCCAGCAGCTCGTCGGGACGGGACTATGGCTACACCTTC.

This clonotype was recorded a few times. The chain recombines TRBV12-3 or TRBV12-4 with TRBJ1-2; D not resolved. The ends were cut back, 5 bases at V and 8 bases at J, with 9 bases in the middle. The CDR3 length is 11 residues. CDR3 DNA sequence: TGTGCCAGCAGTGCCGCTGGGGGCTACACCTTC. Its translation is CASSAAGGYTF.

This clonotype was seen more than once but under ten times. In nucleotides, the CDR3 is TGCGCCAGCAGCTTGGAGGGATACGAAGCTTTCTTT. It is translated as CASSLEGYEAFF. The V gene is TRBV5-1, the J gene TRBJ1-1, with D unclear. CDR1 and CDR2 (germline): SGHRS, YFSETQ. The ends were cut back, 0 bases at V and 8 bases at J, with 8 bases in the middle. This CDR3 has 12 residues.

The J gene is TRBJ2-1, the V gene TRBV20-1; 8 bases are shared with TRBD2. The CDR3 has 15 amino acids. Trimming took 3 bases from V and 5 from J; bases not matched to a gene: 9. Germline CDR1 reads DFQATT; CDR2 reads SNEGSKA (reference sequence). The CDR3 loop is CSASPLAVPNNEQFF. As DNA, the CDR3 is TGCAGTGCTAGTCCACTAGCGGTCCCGAACAATGAGCAGTTCTTC.

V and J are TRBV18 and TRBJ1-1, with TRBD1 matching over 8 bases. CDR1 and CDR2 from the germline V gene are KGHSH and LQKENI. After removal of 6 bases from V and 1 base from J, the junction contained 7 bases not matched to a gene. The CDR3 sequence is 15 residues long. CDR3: CASSETGVKNTEAFF. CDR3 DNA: TGTGCCAGCTCGGAGACAGGGGTAAAGAACACTGAAGCTTTCTTT.

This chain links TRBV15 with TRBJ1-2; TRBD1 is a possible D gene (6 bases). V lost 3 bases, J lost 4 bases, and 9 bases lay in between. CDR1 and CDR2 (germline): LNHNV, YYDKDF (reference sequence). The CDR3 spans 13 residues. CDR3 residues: CATSRGHFYGYTF. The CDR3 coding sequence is TGTGCCACCAGCAGGGGACACTTCTATGGCTACACCTTC.

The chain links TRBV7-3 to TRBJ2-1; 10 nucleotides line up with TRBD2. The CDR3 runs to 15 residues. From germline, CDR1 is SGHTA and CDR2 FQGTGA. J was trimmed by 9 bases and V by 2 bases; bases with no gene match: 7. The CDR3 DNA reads TGTGCCAGCAGCTTAGCTAGCGGGAGTTTTGGTGAGCAGTTCTTC. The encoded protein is CASSLASGSFGEQFF.

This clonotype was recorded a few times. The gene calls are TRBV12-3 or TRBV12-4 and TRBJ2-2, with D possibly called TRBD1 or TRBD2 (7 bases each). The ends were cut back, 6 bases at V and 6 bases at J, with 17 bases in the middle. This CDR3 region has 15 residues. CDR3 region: CASRLTQGRAGELFF. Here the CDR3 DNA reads TGTGCCAGCAGGCTAACACAGGGGAGGGCCGGGGAGCTGTTTTTT.

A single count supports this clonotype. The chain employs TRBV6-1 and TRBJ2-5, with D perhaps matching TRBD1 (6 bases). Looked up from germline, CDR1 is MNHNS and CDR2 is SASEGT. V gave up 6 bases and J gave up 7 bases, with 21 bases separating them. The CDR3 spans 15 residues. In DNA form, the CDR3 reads TGTGCCAGCAGACTGAGCGGACGGCTAGGGGGGACCCAGTACTTC. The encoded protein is CASRLSGRLGGTQYF.

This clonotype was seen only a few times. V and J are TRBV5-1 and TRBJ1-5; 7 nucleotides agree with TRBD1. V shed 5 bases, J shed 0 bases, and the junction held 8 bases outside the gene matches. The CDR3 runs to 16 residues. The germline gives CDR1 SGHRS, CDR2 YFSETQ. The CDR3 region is CASRSPGTDSNQPQHF. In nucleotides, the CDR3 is TGCGCCAGCAGATCTCCGGGGACAGATAGCAATCAGCCCCAGCATTTT.